This T cell receptor (beta chain) is from a study of CD8+CD57+ T cells in acquired aplastic anemia. Sequencing was done on patients that had shown CD8+CD57+ cell expansion by flow cytometry. Severe acquired aplastic anemia was diagnosed in all patients. Genomic DNA, serving as template, underwent TCR beta VDJ and CDR3 profiling. TCRdb passed the reads through MiXCR, listing each CDR3 protein once. The sample consists of approximately 220,000 distinct CDR3 sequences, around half of them appearing once. This CDR3 spans 13 amino acids. Germline assignment: CDR1 SQVTM and CDR2 ANQGSEA. Trimming cost V 3 bases and J 15 bases, with 18 bases left between them. This clonotype has just a few counts. Its antigen is not identified. Findings and limits, study-wide: CD8+ Simpson's diversity showed no significant patient-control difference.

The chain combines TRBV29-1 with TRBJ1-6; perhaps TRBD1 as D (5 bases). This TCR was recovered from a human donor with aplastic anemia. The sample taken for sequencing was sorted CD4+, CD8+, or CD8+CD57+ T cells (not recorded which) from PBMCs. CDR3 nucleotides: TGCAGCGTTGAGGGCTATAGGGACTTATACCTCCACTTT. It yields the protein CSVEGYRDLYLHF.